This paragraph covers one TCR beta chain sequence. The data originate from a study of PD-L1 blockade in urothelial cancer. In the study overall: Atezolizumab (1,200 mg intravenously every 3 weeks) began at some point between 2014 and 2016 for patients.

The data were produced by immunoSEQ multiplex PCR, yet TCRdb's version contains in-frame clones alone and is incomplete. Of about 88,000 clones in the sample, approximately 91% are singletons; the top ten hold 7.5% to 10%. The CDR3 totals 15 residues. CDR1 is MNHEY, CDR2 SMNVEV, per germline (reference sequence). V was clipped by 3 bases and J by 5 bases, with 13 bases between them. The patients had locally advanced or metastatic urothelial carcinoma. The receptor was derived from a man aged 55 to 70 with urothelial cancer. The sequencing used PBMCs, collected around atezolizumab (anti-PD-L1) treatment. The chain has TRBV27 and TRBJ2-2, with D perhaps matching TRBD1 (5 bases). The DNA of the CDR3 is TGTGCCAGCAGTTTCGGGCAGGGAATTACCGGGGAGCTGTTTTTT. The encoded protein is CASSFGQGITGELFF.